This T cell receptor beta chain is drawn from a study of beta chain features in type 1 diabetes. Study information: There was similarity between patients and healthy donors in age, gender and cell yields.

V trimming: 0 bases; J trimming: 15 bases; junction bases outside the gene matches: 6. The germline gives CDR1 LNHDA, CDR2 SQIVND (reference sequence). The CDR3 totals 13 residues. Reverse transcription of all isolated RNA meant that expressed TCRB transcripts were sequenced. Some clones are missing from TCRdb's copy, which holds only in-frame ones; the method was immunoSEQ multiplex PCR. The sample includes under 550,000 clones, over 9.5% of them seen just once. In the case of this clone: Antigen specificity is unknown.

Whole-study findings and limits: Reads derived from cDNA could over-represent cells showing high TCR expression.

Purity exceeding 95% was reached by all sorted populations. V gene TRBV19 combines with J gene TRBJ2-4; 9 bases are shared with TRBD1. Material: naive CD4+ T cells from blood. This clonotype originated in a woman aged 18-35 years in good health. This chain's CDR3 is CASSIDQDRGGYF. The CDR3 DNA sequence: TGTGCCAGTAGTATAGATCAGGACAGGGGAGGGTACTTC.